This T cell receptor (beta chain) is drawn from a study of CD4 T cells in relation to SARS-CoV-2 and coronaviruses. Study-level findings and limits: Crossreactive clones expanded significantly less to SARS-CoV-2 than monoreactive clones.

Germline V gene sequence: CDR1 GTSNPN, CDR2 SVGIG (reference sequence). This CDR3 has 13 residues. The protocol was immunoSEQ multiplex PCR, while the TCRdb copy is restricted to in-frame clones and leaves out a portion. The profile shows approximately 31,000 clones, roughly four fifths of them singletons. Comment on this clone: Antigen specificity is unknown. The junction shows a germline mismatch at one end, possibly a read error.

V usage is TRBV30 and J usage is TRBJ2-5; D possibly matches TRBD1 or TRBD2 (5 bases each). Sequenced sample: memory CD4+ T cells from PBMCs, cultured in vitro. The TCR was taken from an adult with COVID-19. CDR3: CAWSKRDQGTQYF. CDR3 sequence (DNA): TGTGCCTGGAGTAAGAGGGACCAAGGGACCCAGTACTTC.